The source of this TCR beta chain is a study of neurological immune-mediated disorders. TCRdb re-called the 5' RACE reads through MiXCR, storing one row per CDR3 protein. This sample yields about 60,000 distinct CDR3 sequences, of which around 11% are seen a single time; 6.6% belongs to the top ten. Described time point: longitudinal time-point 1 (baseline). The CDR3 length is 13 residues. CDR1 MNHNS and CDR2 SASEGT come from the germline V gene. V was trimmed by 5 bases and J by 6 bases, leaving 11 bases between them. This clonotype was observed at least ten times. This clonotype originated in a male donor with HTLV-1-associated myelopathy (HAM/TSP). The sequenced material came from PBMCs. This chain uses TRBV6-1 with TRBJ1-5; TRBD1 is a possible D gene (5 bases). As DNA, the CDR3 is TGTGCCAGCAGTCGACAGTCCGGTCAGCCCCAGCATTTT. This gives the protein CASSRQSGQPQHF.